A selection of T cell receptor beta chains follows, all from one sample in a study of blood T cell repertoires in COVID-19. TCRdb's table, derived via immunoSEQ multiplex PCR, lists solely in-frame clones and lacks some. The table has some 200,000 clones, around 82% seen once; the top ten hold 10% to 15%. Sequencing was done on a sample of PBMCs or T cells enriched from blood (not recorded which). The receptors come from a middle-aged man who had recovered from COVID-19. CDR3s include the opening cysteine and the closing phenylalanine or tryptophan.

j_call v_call cdr3_aa
TRBJ2-7 TRBV28 CASSFQGQAYEQYF
TRBJ2-6 TRBV19 CASSMEVLAGANVLTF
TRBJ1-6 TRBV19 CASSIGDYNSPLHF
TRBJ2-3 TRBV9 CASSPLAGGADTQYF
TRBJ1-2 TRBV9 CASSGTGQGRYGYTF
TRBJ2-3 TRBV28 CAGSGLRTDTQYF
TRBJ1-1 TRBV10-3 CAISRDRENTEAFF
TRBJ1-1 TRBV4-1 CASSQDIRRGTNTEAFF
TRBJ2-7 TRBV19 CASSRGDGEQYF
TRBJ1-1 TRBV6-5 CASSYGQGLKAEAFF
TRBJ2-3 TRBV3-1/TRBV3-2 CASSPWLGGTDTQYF
TRBJ1-1 TRBV4-2 CASSQERRRTNTEAFF
TRBJ2-7 TRBV28 CASWGLLSYEQYF
TRBJ2-5 TRBV2 CASSENWAGVLETQYF
TRBJ1-1 TRBV6-2/TRBV6-3 CASSYPGQGQAFF
TRBJ1-2 TRBV5-1 CASSLVGGNPPNYGYTF
TRBJ1-6 TRBV28 CASNAAGVTSPLHF
TRBJ1-1 TRBV7-2 CASSFRLTEAFF
TRBJ1-1 TRBV7-2 CASTAHGGNTEAFF
TRBJ1-4 TRBV6-5 CASSSKGAADEKLFF